This entry is about one T cell receptor (beta chain). This specimen belongs to a study of blood T cell repertoires in COVID-19. Study-level background: Spain, Italy and the United States supplied samples that represented acute and convalescent COVID-19.

Here immunoSEQ multiplex PCR was the method, and the copy in TCRdb shows in-frame clones only, minus some. The table records under 250,000 clones, 65% to 85% of them present only once. CDR1 and CDR2 (germline): SNHLY, FYNNEI. V lost 5 bases to trimming and J lost 10 bases, with 15 bases between them. The CDR3 has 12 residues. This TCR derives from a woman in her forties or fifties with acute or convalescent COVID-19. The chain employs TRBV2 and TRBJ2-7; D might be TRBD2 (5 bases). Sequencing was performed on peripheral blood. The CDR3 sequence: CASSISGLPQYF. In DNA, the CDR3 is TGTGCCAGCAGTATCAGCGGACTTCCTCAGTACTTC.